Included here is one T cell receptor (beta chain) sequence, with context. This entry is derived from a study of blood T cell repertoires in COVID-19. Across the whole study: COVID-19 samples from acute and convalescent phases originated in the United States, Italy and Spain. PBMCs, B-cell-depleted T cells, or T cells were the source of the cDNA or gDNA that made up the material.

In the source study's methods: Nucleated cell counts were estimated from reference gene primer amplification. The table came from immunoSEQ multiplex PCR; TCRdb's copy has only in-frame clones and leaves some out. V, J and clone size derive from that table, while D and trimming were established from the DNA sequence. Of 60,000 or so clones detected, 75% to 85% appear once; the ten largest clones hold around 13%. Trimming took 7 bases from V and 0 from J, leaving 9 bases between them. The CDR3 extends over 13 amino acids. Germline V gene sequence: CDR1 LNHDA, CDR2 SQIVND (reference sequence). The source of this sequence is a human donor in a cohort sampled during active COVID-19. V is TRBV19 and J is TRBJ1-1; tentatively, D is TRBD1 (6 bases). Sequencing was carried out using peripheral blood. The CDR3 sequence is CASTYRVNTEAFF. CDR3 sequence (DNA): TGTGCCAGTACATACAGGGTGAACACTGAAGCTTTCTTT.